These 20 T cell receptor beta chains were all obtained from the same sample, sequenced in a study of shared clonotypes between healthy human individuals. Assay: immunoSEQ multiplex PCR; the TCRdb copy retains only in-frame clones and omits some. The profile shows millions of clones, roughly 95% of them singletons. The material sequenced was naive CD4+ T cells sorted from blood. The subset here: CD45RA+ positively selected. Every receptor here comes from a man younger than 35 in good health.

V usage is TRBV11-2 and J usage is TRBJ1-1; D is perhaps TRBD1 (6 bases). The germline CDR1 and CDR2 sequences are SGHAT and FQNNGV. The CDR3 length is 14 residues. V was trimmed by 2 bases and J by 5 bases, leaving 12 bases between them. CDR3 nucleotides: TGTGCCAGCAGCTTATTAGGGGGAGAAACTGAAGCTTTCTTT. This codes for CASSLLGGETEAFF.

V is TRBV5-4 and J is TRBJ2-1, with 10 bases aligning to TRBD2. Germline CDR1 reads SGHNT; CDR2 reads YYREEE (reference sequence). This CDR3 comprises 17 residues. Losses at the gene ends were 4 bases for V and 5 bases for J; bases not matched to a gene: 12. The CDR3 bases are TGTGCCAGCAGCCTAAATTATCTAGCGGGGGAAGACAATGAGCAGTTCTTC. Its protein is CASSLNYLAGEDNEQFF.

About this clone: The same CDR3 also results from other DNA sequences found in this sample. This rearrangement joins TRBV2 to TRBJ2-4; no firm D call. Looked up from germline, CDR1 is SNHLY and CDR2 is FYNNEI. The CDR3 consists of 11 residues. Trimming pared 6 bases from V and 2 bases from J, leaving 2 bases between. CDR3 amino acids: CASSPKNIQYF. DNA for the CDR3: TGTGCCAGCAGCCCCAAAAACATTCAGTACTTC.

The chain recombines TRBV7-8 with TRBJ2-5; TRBD2 matches 7 bases. There are 15 residues in the CDR3. Trimming cost V 5 bases and J 5 bases; bases outside gene matches: 11. The germline V gene has CDR1 SGHVS and CDR2 FQNEAQ. CDR3 sequence reads: CASSPREGAGETQYF. The DNA for the CDR3 is TGTGCCAGCAGCCCGAGGGAGGGCGCTGGGGAGACCCAGTACTTC.

CDR3 sequence: CASGEAGGETQYF. The CDR3 coding sequence is TGTGCTAGTGGCGAGGCGGGAGGAGAGACCCAGTACTTC. The chain carries TRBV12-5 and TRBJ2-5; 8 nucleotides align to TRBD2. CDR1 is LGHNT, CDR2 FRNRAP, per germline. The CDR3 totals 13 residues. J was trimmed by 4 bases and V by 6 bases; bases with no gene match: 4. Complete variable domain (other parts from reference TRBV12-5 and TRBJ2-5): DARVTQTPRHKVTEMGQEVTMRCQPILGHNTVFWYRQTMMQGLELLAYFRNRAPLDDSGMPKDRFSAEMPDATLATLKIQPSEPRDSAVYFCASGEAGGETQYFGPGTRLLVL.

V and J are TRBV6-4 and TRBJ2-7; TRBD2 agrees at 7 bases. Germline V CDR1 and CDR2: MRHNA, SNTAGT. The CDR3 is 13 residues long. With 4 bases clipped from V and 3 bases from J, the junction kept 3 bases outside the gene matches. CDR3 loop: CASSVERGYEQYF. In nucleotides, the CDR3 is TGTGCCAGCAGTGTGGAGCGGGGCTACGAGCAGTACTTC.

The V gene is TRBV28, the J gene TRBJ2-7; 11 bases line up with TRBD1. The junction had 7 bases not matched to a gene; V was cut back by 4 bases and J by 5 bases. CDR1 and CDR2 from the germline V gene are MDHEN and SYDVKM. This CDR3 has 15 amino acids. The CDR3 region is CASSSTGTGGDEQYF. As DNA, the CDR3 is TGTGCCAGCAGTTCAACCGGGACAGGGGGTGACGAGCAGTACTTC.

The rearrangement uses TRBV27 and TRBJ2-7, with D maybe TRBD1 (6 bases). Trimming took off 8 bases at V and 2 bases at J, with 13 bases between the two ends. Looked up from germline, CDR1 is MNHEY and CDR2 is SMNVEV (reference sequence). This CDR3 region has 13 residues. CDR3 sequence: CASEDRSTYEQYF. The CDR3 DNA is TGTGCCAGCGAAGACAGGAGTACCTACGAGCAGTACTTC.

The V call is TRBV5-1, the J call TRBJ1-1; D possibly corresponds to TRBD1 (5 bases). Deletions cut 1 base from V and 4 bases from J, with 14 bases between. This CDR3 spans 15 amino acids. Germline V CDR1 and CDR2: SGHRS, YFSETQ. CDR3 sequence: CASSLSGGGVTEAFF. The CDR3 DNA is TGCGCCAGCAGCTTGTCTGGGGGAGGAGTCACTGAAGCTTTCTTT.

The chain uses TRBV18 and TRBJ1-5, with D hard to call. V lost 0 bases and J 1 base, leaving 10 bases between the germline ends. The CDR3 extends over 16 amino acids. Germline V CDR1 and CDR2: KGHSH, LQKENI. The CDR3 region has the DNA TGTGCCAGCTCACCACCGCTTGCAGGAAGCAATCAGCCCCAGCATTTT. Its protein is CASSPPLAGSNQPQHF.

As for this clone: Other DNA sequences in this specimen translate into the identical CDR3. V usage is TRBV6-5 and J usage is TRBJ1-2; maybe TRBD1 (6 bases). Germline values: CDR1 MNHEY, CDR2 SVGAGI. This CDR3 is built from 13 residues. V was pared by 5 bases and J by 4 bases, with 11 bases between. CDR3 residues: CASSRGLGYGYTF. DNA for the CDR3: TGTGCCAGCAGTAGGGGGTTGGGCTATGGCTACACCTTC.

The table lists this clone with a count of one. V gene TRBV18 combines with J gene TRBJ2-2, with TRBD1 matching 7 bases. J gave up 9 bases and V 2 bases, and 9 bases lay outside the gene matches. This CDR3 is 15 amino acids long. CDR1 and CDR2 from the germline V gene are KGHSH and LQKENI. CDR3 DNA sequence: TGTGCCAGCTCACCAACCGGGACAGTCGACCGGGAGCTGTTTTTT. This gives the protein CASSPTGTVDRELFF. Variable domain in full (rest from reference TRBV18 and TRBJ2-2): NAGVMQNPRHLVRRRGQEARLRCSPMKGHSHVYWYRQLPEEGLKFMVYLQKENIIDESGMPKERFSAEFPKEGPSILRIQQVVRGDSAAYFCASSPTGTVDRELFFGEGSRLTVL.

The J gene is TRBJ1-1, the V gene TRBV11-2; D is undetermined. Germline assignment: CDR1 SGHAT and CDR2 FQNNGV. V was shortened by 2 bases and J by 1 base, with 11 bases between the two germline ends. The CDR3 is 15 amino acids. DNA of the CDR3: TGTGCCAGCAGCTTAATTGTCCCAAAGAACACTGAAGCTTTCTTT. Translating gives CASSLIVPKNTEAFF.

The V and J genes are TRBV2 and TRBJ2-7; 9 nucleotides align to TRBD1. The germline V gene encodes CDR1 SNHLY and CDR2 FYNNEI. J gave up 3 bases and V 6 bases, and 9 bases lay outside the gene matches. This CDR3 is built from 15 residues. CDR3 nucleotides: TGTGCCAGCAGAGCTGACAGGGGGAGTTACTACGAGCAGTACTTC. Its translation: CASRADRGSYYEQYF.

V and J are TRBV4-1 and TRBJ2-1; D remains unclear. V lost 0 bases and J lost 8, with 14 bases in between. In germline, CDR1 is MGHRA, CDR2 YSYEKL. There are 15 residues in the CDR3. The CDR3 DNA is TGCGCCAGCAGCCAAGATAGGCGGTCCCTCGATGAGCAGTTCTTC. This gives the protein CASSQDRRSLDEQFF.

The chain carries TRBV6-1 and TRBJ1-5; D unclear. The CDR3 loop spans 16 amino acids. Per the germline V gene, CDR1 is MNHNS and CDR2 is SASEGT. Trimming stripped 3 bases from V and 0 bases from J, with 12 bases between. The CDR3 sequence is CASSEVTAHSNQPQHF. The CDR3 DNA reads as TGTGCCAGCAGTGAGGTTACAGCACATAGCAATCAGCCCCAGCATTTT.

As regards this clone: In the same sample, other DNA sequences code for this CDR3. This chain connects TRBV30 to TRBJ1-1; 8 bases are a match to TRBD1. CDR1 is GTSNPN and CDR2 is SVGIG in the germline V gene (reference sequence). With 2 bases clipped from V and 5 bases from J, the junction kept 4 bases outside the gene matches. There are 13 residues in the CDR3. This chain's CDR3 is CAWSSQGGTEAFF. The CDR3 DNA is TGTGCCTGGAGTTCACAGGGGGGGACTGAAGCTTTCTTT.

V gene TRBV28 combines with J gene TRBJ2-7, with D unresolved. The CDR3 contains 11 residues. Per germline, CDR1 MDHEN and CDR2 SYDVKM. Trimming removed 8 bases from V and 9 bases from J, with 14 bases in between. CDR3 in amino acids: CASGMKNRQYF. CDR3 bases: TGTGCCAGCGGGATGAAAAACAGGCAGTACTTC.

The chain combines TRBV30 with TRBJ1-2; D possibly corresponds to TRBD1 (5 bases). There are 14 residues in the CDR3. V was shortened by 2 bases and J by 4 bases, with 14 bases between the two germline ends. Germline assignment: CDR1 GTSNPN and CDR2 SVGIG (reference sequence). The CDR3 coding sequence is TGTGCCTGGAGTCCCCTGGACAAGCCCTATGGCTACACCTTC. As protein: CAWSPLDKPYGYTF.

V usage is TRBV4-1 and J usage is TRBJ2-2; a weak D match, TRBD1 (6 bases). Germline lookup yields CDR1 MGHRA and CDR2 YSYEKL. CDR3 length: 16 amino acids. V was pared by 1 base and J by 5 bases, with 14 bases between. CDR3 in DNA: TGCGCCAGCAGCCAAGGGGGACATAAAGGGACCGGGGAGCTGTTTTTT. The encoded protein is CASSQGGHKGTGELFF.